The source of this T cell receptor (beta chain) is a study of shared clonotypes between healthy human individuals. Findings and limits, study-wide: Generation probability values for non-shared clonotypes were lower than those for clonotypes shared by all four donors.

Trimming cost V 2 bases and J 2 bases; bases outside gene matches: 12. This CDR3 is built from 17 residues. Germline-derived CDR1 and CDR2 are WSHSY and SAAADI. A word on this clone: The antigen is unknown.

Assay execution took place at the deep level. The table came from immunoSEQ multiplex PCR; TCRdb's copy has only in-frame clones and leaves some out. The table shows approximately 2.4 million clones, with around 95% occurring only once. V is TRBV10-2 and J is TRBJ2-7; 7 nucleotides agree with TRBD1. Material: naive CD4+ T cells sorted from blood. Subset noted: CD45RA+ positively selected. The TCR originated in a man between 18 and 35 years old in good health. The CDR3 here is CASSEHRQGSRAYEQYF. The DNA of the CDR3 is TGCGCCAGCAGTGAGCATCGACAGGGCAGCCGGGCCTACGAGCAGTACTTC.